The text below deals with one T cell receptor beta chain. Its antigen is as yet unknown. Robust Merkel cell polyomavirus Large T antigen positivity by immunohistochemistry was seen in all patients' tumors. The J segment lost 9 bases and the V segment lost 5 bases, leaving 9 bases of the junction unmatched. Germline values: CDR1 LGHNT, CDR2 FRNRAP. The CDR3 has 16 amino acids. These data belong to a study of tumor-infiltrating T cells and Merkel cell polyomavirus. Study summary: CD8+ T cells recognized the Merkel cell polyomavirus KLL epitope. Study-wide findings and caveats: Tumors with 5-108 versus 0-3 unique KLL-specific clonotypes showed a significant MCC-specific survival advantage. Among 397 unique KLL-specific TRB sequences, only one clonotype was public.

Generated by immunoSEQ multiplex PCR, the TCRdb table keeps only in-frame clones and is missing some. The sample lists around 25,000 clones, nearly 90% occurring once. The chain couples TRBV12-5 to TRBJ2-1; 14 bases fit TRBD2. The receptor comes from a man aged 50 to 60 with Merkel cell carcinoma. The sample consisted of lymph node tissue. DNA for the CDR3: TGTGCTAGTGGTAGACCAGGGACTAGCGGGAGTGGTGAGCAGTTCTTC. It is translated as CASGRPGTSGSGEQFF.